This T cell receptor beta chain was identified in a study of blood T cell repertoires in COVID-19. Measured with immunoSEQ multiplex PCR; TCRdb has only the in-frame clones, and not every one. The sample includes 150,000 to 200,000 clones, around 87% of them seen just once. Trimming took off 4 bases at V and 6 bases at J, with 13 bases between the two ends. The germline CDR1 and CDR2 sequences are SEHNR and FQNEAQ (reference sequence). The CDR3 is made up of 14 amino acids. The chain links TRBV7-9 to TRBJ2-1; D may be TRBD1 (5 bases). What was sequenced was peripheral blood. This TCR derives from a young woman who had recovered from COVID-19. The DNA for the CDR3 is TGTGCCAGCAGCTCACCGACAGCTCTCAATGAGCAGTTCTTC. Translating it yields CASSSPTALNEQFF.